This T cell receptor beta chain is drawn from a study of T-cell reconstitution after alpha-beta-depleted transplantation in children. The ends were cut back, 8 bases at V and 3 bases at J, with 14 bases in the middle. Germline CDR1 reads WSHSY; CDR2 reads SAAADI. The CDR3 is 14 residues long. Preparing the TCRbeta library involved the use of unique molecular identifiers. TCRdb reprocessed the PCR reads via MiXCR and lists one record per CDR3 protein. The profile covers some 290,000 distinct CDR3 sequences, with approximately 9.8% appearing a single time and 10% taken by the ten largest. This TCR was recovered from a human donor who donated a stem cell graft to a child with SCID. The chain carries TRBV10-2 and TRBJ1-5; D is ambiguous. Sample: PBMCs from the stem cell graft donor, taken from the stem cell graft. CDR3 DNA sequence: TGCGCCAGCGGCGACTTGATGGCCAATCAGCCCCAGCATTTT. Amino acids: CASGDLMANQPQHF.